These 19 T cell receptor beta chains share one sample of origin, sequenced in a study of shared clonotypes between healthy human individuals. TCRdb's copy holds only in-frame clones and misses some; the assay was immunoSEQ multiplex PCR. The sample gives 1,500,000 or so clones, 98% to 99% of which show up once; approximately 0.38% is in the top ten. The sample taken for sequencing was naive CD4+ T cells sorted from blood. As for subset: CD45RA+ positively selected. The source is a man aged 30-40 years in good health.

V gene TRBV15 combines with J gene TRBJ1-1, with D perhaps TRBD1 (5 bases). The V gene lost 0 bases and the J gene lost 0 bases, with 8 bases spanning the gap. The CDR3 consists of 15 residues. Germline values: CDR1 LNHNV, CDR2 YYDKDF (reference sequence). CDR3: CATSRDRAMNTEAFF. Written as DNA, the CDR3 is TGTGCCACCAGCAGAGACAGGGCGATGAACACTGAAGCTTTCTTT.

The V and J genes are TRBV11-3 and TRBJ2-1; 9 bases align to TRBD2. The CDR3 extends over 16 amino acids. V lost 1 base and J lost 6; bases outside the gene matches: 7. CDR1 SGHNT and CDR2 YENEEA come from the germline V gene. In DNA, the CDR3 is TGTGCCAGCAGCTTAGTTGGCGGGAGGGCCATCAATGAGCAGTTCTTC. It encodes CASSLVGGRAINEQFF.

The chain employs TRBV28 and TRBJ2-3, with D uncertain. Trimming removed 1 base from V and 0 bases from J, with 14 bases in between. CDR3 size: 17 residues. Germline loops: CDR1 MDHEN, CDR2 SYDVKM. The CDR3 here is CASSLLVRPTSTDTQYF. The CDR3 DNA reads TGTGCCAGCAGTTTATTGGTCAGACCTACTAGCACAGATACGCAGTATTTT.

The chain combines TRBV5-7 with TRBJ2-3, with 7 positions matching TRBD1. TRBV5-7 qualifies as an ORF whose function is uncertain. This CDR3 contains 19 residues. V lost 5 bases to trimming and J lost 1 base; unmatched junction nucleotides: 19. The CDR3 DNA sequence: TGTGCCAGCAGTCGACAGGGAGAGGATAAGATGGGGGGCACAGATACGCAGTATTTT. It specifies CASSRQGEDKMGGTDTQYF.

The V gene is TRBV18, the J gene TRBJ1-4; D ambiguous. From germline, CDR1 is KGHSH and CDR2 LQKENI. V was shortened by 1 base and J by 6 bases, with 15 bases between the two germline ends. This CDR3 region has 16 residues. CDR3 amino acids: CASSPLFSPTHEKLFF. Written as DNA, the CDR3 is TGTGCCAGCTCACCACTTTTTTCCCCCACACATGAAAAACTGTTTTTT.

This clone was detected once. This CDR3 is CASSLPRVSGELFF. DNA of the CDR3: TGTGCCAGCAGTTTGCCGAGGGTGTCCGGGGAGCTGTTTTTT. The gene calls are TRBV28 and TRBJ2-2, with D tentatively TRBD2 (5 bases). In germline, CDR1 is MDHEN, CDR2 SYDVKM. This CDR3 has 14 amino acids. V gave up 3 bases and J gave up 6 bases, with 11 bases separating them.

The rearrangement joins TRBV18 to TRBJ1-1, with D unclear. There are 15 residues in the CDR3. Germline values: CDR1 KGHSH, CDR2 LQKENI. Trimming removed 6 bases at V and 0 bases at J, with 14 bases between. The CDR3 nucleotides are TGTGCCAGCTCGACCACGGAGCGGATGAACACTGAAGCTTTCTTT. It codes for CASSTTERMNTEAFF.

V usage is TRBV11-2 and J usage is TRBJ2-5; D gene ambiguous. The CDR3 has 14 residues. Germline loops: CDR1 SGHAT, CDR2 FQNNGV. The V gene lost 3 bases and the J gene lost 2 bases, with 10 bases spanning the gap. DNA of the CDR3: TGTGCCAGCAGCTTTCGTGGGAATCAAGAGACCCAGTACTTC. Protein product: CASSFRGNQETQYF.

This chain's CDR3 is CASRISLQGAVNGELFF. In DNA, the CDR3 is TGCGCCAGCAGGATTTCGTTACAGGGGGCTGTCAACGGGGAGCTGTTTTTT. The V and J genes are TRBV10-2 and TRBJ2-2; 9 bases fit TRBD1. V gave up 6 bases and J gave up 7 bases; unmatched junction bases: 15. The germline gives CDR1 WSHSY, CDR2 SAAADI. This CDR3 region has 17 residues.

The J gene is TRBJ2-3, the V gene TRBV28; D remains ambiguous. Germline CDR1 is MDHEN and CDR2 is SYDVKM. Trimming stripped 3 bases from V and 2 bases from J, with 9 bases between. CDR3 length: 14 amino acids. The CDR3 nucleotides are TGTGCCAGCAGTTTCTCTGTCCCCACAGATACGCAGTATTTT. As protein: CASSFSVPTDTQYF.

This chain connects TRBV6-5 to TRBJ2-5; TRBD1 agrees at 8 bases. The CDR3 is 15 residues long. After removal of 2 bases from V and 4 bases from J, the junction contained 6 bases not matched to a gene. Germline-derived CDR1 and CDR2 are MNHEY and SVGAGI. CDR3 residues: CASSYRQGWGETQYF. CDR3 DNA: TGTGCCAGCAGTTACCGACAGGGGTGGGGAGAGACCCAGTACTTC.

A note on this clone: The same CDR3 arises from other DNA sequences in this sample as well. CDR3 in amino acids: CASSQGLLTEAFF. CDR3 in DNA: TGTGCCAGCTCACAAGGACTTCTTACTGAAGCTTTCTTT. The J gene is TRBJ1-1, the V gene TRBV18, with D unresolved. This CDR3 contains 13 residues. Germline values: CDR1 KGHSH, CDR2 LQKENI. V lost 4 bases and J 5 bases, leaving 11 bases between the germline ends. The full variable domain, its missing parts supplied by reference TRBV18 and TRBJ1-1, is NAGVMQNPRHLVRRRGQEARLRCSPMKGHSHVYWYRQLPEEGLKFMVYLQKENIIDESGMPKERFSAEFPKEGPSILRIQQVVRGDSAAYFCASSQGLLTEAFFGQGTRLTVV.

This chain connects TRBV15 to TRBJ2-7; no clear D gene. This CDR3 contains 14 residues. V lost 1 base and J lost 3, with 10 bases in between. Germline values: CDR1 LNHNV, CDR2 YYDKDF (reference sequence). CDR3 sequence reads: CATSRGQVGYEQYF. The CDR3 DNA reads TGTGCCACCAGCAGAGGCCAGGTGGGCTACGAGCAGTACTTC.

The chain carries TRBV19 and TRBJ1-5, with 10 bases fitting TRBD1. In germline, CDR1 is LNHDA, CDR2 SQIVND (reference sequence). The trim removed 6 bases at V and 4 bases at J, leaving 9 bases unmatched. The CDR3 sequence is 16 residues long. The CDR3 DNA reads as TGTGCCAGTAGGACCGCGACAGGGGGCGGGAATCAGCCCCAGCATTTT. Its protein product is CASRTATGGGNQPQHF.

The chain carries TRBV7-2 and TRBJ2-3; 7 nucleotides align to TRBD2. The CDR3 sequence is 15 residues long. The germline V gene has CDR1 SGHTA and CDR2 FQGNSA. Losses at the gene ends were 5 bases for V and 7 bases for J; bases not matched to a gene: 12. CDR3 bases: TGTGCCAGCAGCCCGCGGGCGGGAGTCTCTCATACGCAGTATTTT. This sequence encodes CASSPRAGVSHTQYF.

J is TRBJ2-1 and V is TRBV10-2; 11 nucleotides line up with TRBD2. The junction had 14 bases not matched to a gene; V was cut back by 4 bases and J by 9 bases. This CDR3 is built from 17 residues. Per the germline V gene, CDR1 is WSHSY and CDR2 is SAAADI. The CDR3 nucleotides read TGCGCCAGCAGTGCCCCCCCACTAGCGGGAGCCGAGGGTGAGCAGTTCTTC. It yields the protein CASSAPPLAGAEGEQFF.

The V gene is TRBV29-1, the J gene TRBJ2-1; unclear D gene. V dropped 4 bases and J dropped 6 bases, with 19 bases sitting between them. CDR3 length: 15 residues. CDR1 is SQVTM, CDR2 ANQGSEA, per germline. The DNA of the CDR3 is TGCAGCGTTGTTATCGCCCGAGCCGTGGGCAATGAGCAGTTCTTC. Protein: CSVVIARAVGNEQFF.

V usage is TRBV5-1 and J usage is TRBJ2-7; TRBD2 aligns across 11 bases. The CDR3 has 17 residues. Germline-derived CDR1 and CDR2 are SGHRS and YFSETQ. With 0 bases clipped from V and 0 bases from J, the junction kept 5 bases outside the gene matches. CDR3 region: CASSLGLAGSPSYEQYF. The CDR3 nucleotides read TGCGCCAGCAGCTTGGGACTAGCGGGATCTCCCTCCTACGAGCAGTACTTC.

The rearrangement links TRBV10-2 to TRBJ2-1; a weak D match, TRBD1 (5 bases). This CDR3 comprises 12 residues. With 6 bases removed from V and 5 bases from J, the gap between germline ends came to 8 bases. Germline V lookup: CDR1 WSHSY, CDR2 SAAADI. CDR3 nucleotides: TGCGCCAGCAGCCGACAGCACAATGAGCAGTTCTTC. Translation: CASSRQHNEQFF.